The 28 T cell receptor beta chains reported below all come from one sample, sequenced in a study of blood T cell repertoires in COVID-19. Method: immunoSEQ multiplex PCR; TCRdb's copy keeps in-frame clones and lacks some. Here the sample spans 220,000 or so clones, 90% being singletons. The sample was PBMCs or T cells enriched from blood (not recorded which). These receptors all come from a man aged 25 to 45 who had been exposed to COVID-19.

The chain combines TRBV6-5 with TRBJ1-1; no clear D. V lost 2 bases and J 2 bases, leaving 15 bases between the germline ends. Looked up from germline, CDR1 is MNHEY and CDR2 is SVGAGI. This CDR3 has 16 residues. The CDR3 is CASSYLPDFSNTEAFF. The CDR3 nucleotides are TGTGCCAGCAGTTACCTCCCAGATTTTTCAAACACTGAAGCTTTCTTT.

V and J are TRBV5-1 and TRBJ1-2, with D possibly matching TRBD1 (6 bases). The V gene lost 0 bases and the J gene lost 2 bases, with 8 bases spanning the gap. The CDR3 spans 14 residues. The germline V gene encodes CDR1 SGHRS and CDR2 YFSETQ. The CDR3, as DNA: TGCGCCAGCAGCTTGGTGGACAGCAACTATGGCTACACCTTC. Encoded protein: CASSLVDSNYGYTF.

V and J are TRBV20-1 and TRBJ1-1, with D perhaps matching TRBD1 (5 bases). There are 10 residues in the CDR3. V was trimmed by 7 bases and J by 6 bases, leaving 9 bases between them. Germline values: CDR1 DFQATT, CDR2 SNEGSKA (reference sequence). The CDR3 coding sequence is TGCAGTGTTTTAGGGGCTGAAGCTTTCTTT. Its translation is CSVLGAEAFF.

The chain combines TRBV11-2 with TRBJ1-4, with 9 bases aligning to TRBD1. The CDR3 spans 15 residues. V lost 6 bases, J lost 7 bases, and 9 bases stayed unmatched. The germline CDR1 and CDR2 sequences are SGHAT and FQNNGV. CDR3 DNA: TGTGCCAGCAGTTTAAACCCGGACAGGGGTGAAAAACTGTTTTTT. Its translation is CASSLNPDRGEKLFF.

The rearrangement joins TRBV4-3 to TRBJ2-1, with a possible D match to TRBD1 (6 bases). Germline V CDR1 and CDR2: LGHNA, YSLEER. CDR3 length: 15 amino acids. V lost 0 bases to trimming and J lost 2 bases, with 8 bases between them. CDR3 amino acids: CASSQDRDTYNEQFF. The DNA for the CDR3 is TGCGCCAGCAGCCAAGATCGGGACACCTACAATGAGCAGTTCTTC.

The chain carries TRBV15 and TRBJ1-4; TRBD1 matches 8 bases. CDR3 size: 15 residues. Germline-derived CDR1 and CDR2 are LNHNV and YYDKDF (reference sequence). J gave up 3 bases and V 0 bases, and 0 bases lay outside the gene matches. In DNA, the CDR3 is TGTGCCACCAGCAGAGAGACAGGGGCTAATGAAAAACTGTTTTTT. It is translated as CATSRETGANEKLFF.

The genes are TRBV6-5 and TRBJ2-7; D uncertain. Trimming cost V 8 bases and J 2 bases, with 13 bases left between them. The germline CDR1 and CDR2 sequences are MNHEY and SVGAGI. The CDR3 length is 13 residues. CDR3 region: CASGSPSPYEQYF. The CDR3 bases are TGTGCCAGCGGTAGTCCAAGCCCCTACGAGCAGTACTTC.

This clone was seen repeatedly, ten times or more. The chain couples TRBV9 to TRBJ2-7; possibly TRBD2 for D (6 bases). This CDR3 has 15 residues. The germline CDR1 and CDR2 sequences are SGDLS and YYNGEE. Trimming left V 4 bases short and J 1 base short, with 15 bases between. CDR3 loop: CASSSRERQSYEQYF. In DNA, the CDR3 is TGTGCCAGCAGCTCCCGGGAGCGGCAATCCTACGAGCAGTACTTC.

This clone was found once. The CDR3 DNA is TGTGCCAGCAGCGGAACTACTGGCACAGATACGCAGTATTTT. This gives the protein CASSGTTGTDTQYF. The chain uses TRBV11-2 and TRBJ2-3; D gene uncertain. The CDR3 has 14 amino acids. Trimming took 5 bases from V and 1 from J, leaving 10 bases between them. CDR1 SGHAT and CDR2 FQNNGV come from the germline V gene.

The chain recombines TRBV15 with TRBJ2-7; D not certain. Trimming left V 1 base short and J 0 bases short, with 13 bases between. The CDR3 covers 16 residues. CDR1 is LNHNV, CDR2 YYDKDF, per germline (reference sequence). CDR3 DNA: TGTGCCACCAGCAGAGTCGCGCTGAGTGGCTCCTACGAGCAGTACTTC. Translation: CATSRVALSGSYEQYF.

V and J are TRBV11-2 and TRBJ1-4; D might be TRBD1 (5 bases). Germline V gives CDR1 SGHAT, CDR2 FQNNGV. CDR3 size: 16 residues. V shed 0 bases and J shed 8 bases, with 16 bases lying between them. The CDR3 loop is CASSLEVGGVEEKLFF. CDR3 in DNA: TGTGCCAGCAGCTTAGAAGTGGGGGGAGTGGAAGAAAAACTGTTTTTT.

The chain uses TRBV5-5 and TRBJ2-1; 7 nucleotides align to TRBD1. Germline assignment: CDR1 SGHKS and CDR2 YYEKEE (reference sequence). With 4 bases clipped from V and 4 bases from J, the junction kept 5 bases outside the gene matches. The CDR3 has 14 residues. CDR3: CASSLWTGYNEQFF. Here the CDR3 DNA reads TGTGCCAGCAGCCTTTGGACAGGATACAATGAGCAGTTCTTC.

CDR3 in amino acids: CASHIRDRGGYTF. The CDR3 region has the DNA TGTGCCAGCCACATAAGGGACAGGGGGGGCTACACCTTC. The chain recombines TRBV7-2 with TRBJ1-2, with TRBD1 matching 11 bases. The CDR3 totals 13 residues. Germline V lookup: CDR1 SGHTA, CDR2 FQGNSA. J gave up 8 bases and V 8 bases, and 7 bases lay outside the gene matches.

In this sample, this clone turned up once. The rearrangement joins TRBV3-1 (or the pseudogene TRBV3-2) to TRBJ2-3; 9 bases fit TRBD1. V was clipped by 3 bases and J by 3 bases; unmatched bases: 4. CDR1 and CDR2 (germline): LGHDT, YNNKEL (reference sequence). This CDR3 contains 15 residues. For the CDR3, the DNA is TGTGCCAGCAGCCATCGACAGGGGGTGACAGATACGCAGTATTTT. Its protein is CASSHRQGVTDTQYF.

This chain links TRBV12-3 or TRBV12-4 with TRBJ1-1; possible D gene TRBD1, 6 bases. The CDR3 extends over 12 amino acids. Trimming took 4 bases from V and 7 from J, leaving 10 bases between them. In nucleotides, the CDR3 is TGTGCCAGCAGTTCCGGGACAAATGAAGCTTTCTTT. Translated, it gives CASSSGTNEAFF.

This clone was seen once. The chain joins TRBV29-1 to TRBJ1-2, with D perhaps TRBD1 (6 bases). The CDR3 has 12 residues. Germline V gene data show CDR1 as SQVTM and CDR2 as ANQGSEA. V lost 3 bases and J 8 bases, leaving 13 bases between the germline ends. CDR3 bases: TGCAGCGTTGATTATGAAACAGGGGGCTACACCTTC. Translated: CSVDYETGGYTF.

The chain joins TRBV3-1 (or the pseudogene TRBV3-2) to TRBJ2-2, with TRBD2 identical over 10 bases. This CDR3 region has 15 residues. The trim removed 4 bases at V and 3 bases at J, leaving 2 bases unmatched. Germline CDR1 is LGHDT and CDR2 is YNNKEL (reference sequence). In DNA form, the CDR3 reads TGTGCCAGCAGCCCCGGGACTAGCGACACCGGGGAGCTGTTTTTT. Translated, it gives CASSPGTSDTGELFF.

The genes are TRBV28 and TRBJ1-2; TRBD1 is a possible D gene (5 bases). The V gene lost 2 bases and the J gene lost 4 bases, with 14 bases spanning the gap. Germline CDR1 reads MDHEN; CDR2 reads SYDVKM. The CDR3 loop spans 15 amino acids. This CDR3 reads CASSLVPPGPYGYTF. DNA for the CDR3: TGTGCCAGCAGTTTAGTCCCCCCAGGGCCCTATGGCTACACCTTC.

The gene calls are TRBV15 and TRBJ1-5; 7 nucleotides align to TRBD1. The CDR3 contains 16 residues. Germline trimming cut 5 bases from V and 6 bases from J; bases unmatched to any gene: 13. Germline V gene lookup returns CDR1 LNHNV and CDR2 YYDKDF (reference sequence). The CDR3 DNA reads as TGTGCCACCAGCGACCTGAGACAGGGAATAACTCAGCCCCAGCATTTT. It yields the protein CATSDLRQGITQPQHF.

In the case of this clone: Other nucleotide sequences in the sample specify the same CDR3. The chain is built from TRBV19 and TRBJ1-5; perhaps TRBD1 as D (6 bases). Germline V gene lookup returns CDR1 LNHDA and CDR2 SQIVND (reference sequence). Trimming took off 6 bases at V and 3 bases at J, with 12 bases between the two ends. The CDR3 loop spans 14 amino acids. CDR3 region: CASSQTGSNQPQHF. Written as DNA, the CDR3 is TGTGCCAGTAGCCAGACAGGATCCAATCAGCCCCAGCATTTT.

V is TRBV6-2 or TRBV6-3 and J is TRBJ1-2; D unclear. Germline lookup yields CDR1 MNHEY and CDR2 SVGEGT. This CDR3 comprises 13 residues. Trimming stripped 2 bases from V and 8 bases from J, with 12 bases between. CDR3 amino acids: CASSYTGPGGYTF. CDR3 nucleotide sequence: TGTGCCAGCAGTTACACGGGCCCGGGAGGCTACACCTTC.

CDR3 protein: CASSIGVVGGIQGYTF. In nucleotides, the CDR3 is TGTGCCAGTAGTATTGGGGTCGTCGGGGGTATCCAGGGCTACACCTTC. The genes are TRBV19 and TRBJ1-2, with D maybe TRBD1 (5 bases). Trimming removed 3 bases from V and 8 bases from J, with 22 bases in between. Germline V gene data show CDR1 as LNHDA and CDR2 as SQIVND (reference sequence). The CDR3 length is 16 residues.

The chain couples TRBV30 to TRBJ2-7; the D is unclear. Germline V gene sequence: CDR1 GTSNPN, CDR2 SVGIG (reference sequence). The CDR3 consists of 13 residues. Trimming left V 0 bases short and J 4 bases short, with 10 bases between. The chain's CDR3 is CAWSVQRDYEQYF. As DNA, the CDR3 is TGTGCCTGGAGTGTACAGAGAGATTACGAGCAGTACTTC.

The chain links TRBV5-1 to TRBJ1-1, with D maybe TRBD1 (6 bases). Germline CDR1 SGHRS, CDR2 YFSETQ. Trimming shortened V by 3 bases and J by 1 base, and 7 bases separated the two germline ends. CDR3 size: 13 residues. Here the CDR3 reads CASSWTENTEAFF. The CDR3 coding sequence is TGCGCCAGCAGCTGGACAGAGAACACTGAAGCTTTCTTT.

This clone appeared a few times. The J gene is TRBJ1-5, the V gene TRBV6-5; a possible D gene is TRBD1 (5 bases). This CDR3 is 13 amino acids long. V dropped 8 bases and J dropped 0 bases, with 8 bases sitting between them. Germline loops: CDR1 MNHEY, CDR2 SVGAGI. CDR3 DNA: TGTGCCAGCTCAGGGAATAGCAATCAGCCCCAGCATTTT. This gives the protein CASSGNSNQPQHF.

The chain combines TRBV3-1 (or the pseudogene TRBV3-2) with TRBJ2-1, with 7 bases matching TRBD2. CDR1 and CDR2 (germline): LGHDT, YNNKEL (reference sequence). The CDR3 is 15 residues long. J was trimmed by 8 bases and V by 2 bases; bases with no gene match: 9. CDR3 amino acids: CASSQNWEGRDEQFF. CDR3 sequence (DNA): TGTGCCAGCAGCCAAAACTGGGAGGGTAGGGATGAGCAGTTCTTC.

The chain uses TRBV5-4 and TRBJ2-5; 7 bases align to TRBD2. Germline CDR1 reads SGHNT; CDR2 reads YYREEE (reference sequence). V shed 4 bases, J shed 5 bases, and the junction held 8 bases outside the gene matches. This CDR3 spans 14 amino acids. The CDR3 region is CASSPQLASETQYF. The CDR3 DNA sequence: TGTGCCAGCAGCCCTCAACTAGCGAGTGAGACCCAGTACTTC.

This rearrangement joins TRBV19 to TRBJ1-6, with a possible D match to TRBD1 (5 bases). CDR1 and CDR2 from the germline V gene are LNHDA and SQIVND (reference sequence). V shed 3 bases and J shed 8 bases, with 11 bases lying between them. The CDR3 loop spans 14 amino acids. CDR3 nucleotides: TGTGCCAGTAGTATCCAGGGCATAGATTCACCCCTCCACTTT. It yields the protein CASSIQGIDSPLHF.